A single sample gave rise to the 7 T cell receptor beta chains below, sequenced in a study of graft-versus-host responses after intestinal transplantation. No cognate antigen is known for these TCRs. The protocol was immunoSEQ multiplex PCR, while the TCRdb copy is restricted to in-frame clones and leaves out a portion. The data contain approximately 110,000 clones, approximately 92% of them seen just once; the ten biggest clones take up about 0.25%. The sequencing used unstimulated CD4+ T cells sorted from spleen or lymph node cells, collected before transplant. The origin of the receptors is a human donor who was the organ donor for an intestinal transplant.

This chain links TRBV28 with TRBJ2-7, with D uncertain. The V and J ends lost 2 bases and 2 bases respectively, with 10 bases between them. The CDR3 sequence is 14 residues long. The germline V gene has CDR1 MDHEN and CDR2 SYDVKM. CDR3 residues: CASSLNSQPYEQYF. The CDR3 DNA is TGTGCCAGCAGTTTAAACAGTCAACCCTACGAGCAGTACTTC.

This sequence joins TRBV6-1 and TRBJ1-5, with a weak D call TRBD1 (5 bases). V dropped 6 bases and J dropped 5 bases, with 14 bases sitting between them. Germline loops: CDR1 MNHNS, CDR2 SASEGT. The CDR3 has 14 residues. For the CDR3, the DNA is TGTGCCAGCAGCTCTTGGGGGAACGATCAGCCCCAGCATTTT. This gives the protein CASSSWGNDQPQHF.

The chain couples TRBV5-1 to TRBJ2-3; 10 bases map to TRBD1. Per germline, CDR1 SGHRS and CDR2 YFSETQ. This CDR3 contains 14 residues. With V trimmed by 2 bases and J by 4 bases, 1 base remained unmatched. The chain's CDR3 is CASSFGTGADTQYF. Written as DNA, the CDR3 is TGCGCCAGCAGCTTCGGGACAGGGGCAGATACGCAGTATTTT.

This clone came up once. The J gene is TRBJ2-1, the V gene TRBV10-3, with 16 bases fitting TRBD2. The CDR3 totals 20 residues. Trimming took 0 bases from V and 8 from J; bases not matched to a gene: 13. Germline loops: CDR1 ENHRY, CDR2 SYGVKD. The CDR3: CAISESTSVGLAGGFDEQFF. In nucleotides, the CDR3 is TGTGCCATCAGTGAGTCGACATCAGTGGGACTAGCGGGAGGGTTTGATGAGCAGTTCTTC.

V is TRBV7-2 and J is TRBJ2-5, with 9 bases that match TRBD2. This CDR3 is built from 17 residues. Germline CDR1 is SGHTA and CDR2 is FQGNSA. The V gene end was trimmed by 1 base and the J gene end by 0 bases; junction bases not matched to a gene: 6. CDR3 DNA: TGTGCCAGCAGCTTAGGGCGGCTAGCGGGGAACCAAGAGACCCAGTACTTC. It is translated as CASSLGRLAGNQETQYF.

The CDR3 region is CASSQGVDYGYTF. For the CDR3, the DNA is TGTGCCAGCAGCCAAGGGGTAGACTATGGCTACACCTTC. The J gene is TRBJ1-2, the V gene TRBV4-2; D gene unclear. CDR1 LGHNA and CDR2 YNFKEQ come from the germline V gene. The length of the CDR3 is 13 residues. Trimming removed 1 base at V and 3 bases at J, with 6 bases between.

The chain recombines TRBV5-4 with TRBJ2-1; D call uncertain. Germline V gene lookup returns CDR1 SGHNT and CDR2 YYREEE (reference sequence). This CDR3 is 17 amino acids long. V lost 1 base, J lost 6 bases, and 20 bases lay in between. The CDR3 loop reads CASSLTGLTGSRNEQFF. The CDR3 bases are TGTGCCAGCAGCTTGACCGGGTTAACGGGTTCGCGCAATGAGCAGTTCTTC.